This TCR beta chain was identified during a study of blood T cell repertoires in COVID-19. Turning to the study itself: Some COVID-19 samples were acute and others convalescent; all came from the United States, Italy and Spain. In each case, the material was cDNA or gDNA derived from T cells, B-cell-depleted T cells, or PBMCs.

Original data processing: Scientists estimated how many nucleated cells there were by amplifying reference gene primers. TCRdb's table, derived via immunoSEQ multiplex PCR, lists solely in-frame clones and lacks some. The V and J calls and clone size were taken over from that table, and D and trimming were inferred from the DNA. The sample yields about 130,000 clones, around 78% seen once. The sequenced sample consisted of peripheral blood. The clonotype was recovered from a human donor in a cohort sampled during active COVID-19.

CDR3 bases: TGTGCCAGCAGCCACGGACAGCAGAACACTGAAGCTTTCTTT. Translated: CASSHGQQNTEAFF. The V and J genes are TRBV5-4 and TRBJ1-1; D might be TRBD1 (6 bases). V was clipped by 4 bases and J by 1 base, with 11 bases between them. The CDR3 covers 14 residues. The germline gives CDR1 SGHNT, CDR2 YYREEE (reference sequence).